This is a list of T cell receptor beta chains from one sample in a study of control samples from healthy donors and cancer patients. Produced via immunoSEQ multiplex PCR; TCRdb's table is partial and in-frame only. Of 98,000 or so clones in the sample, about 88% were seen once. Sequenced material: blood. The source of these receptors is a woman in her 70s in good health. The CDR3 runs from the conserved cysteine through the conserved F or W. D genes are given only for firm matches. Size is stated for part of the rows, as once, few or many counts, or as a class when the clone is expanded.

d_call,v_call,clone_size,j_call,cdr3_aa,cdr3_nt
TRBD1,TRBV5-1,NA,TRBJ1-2,CASRSGTAVNYGYTF,TGCGCCAGCAGGTCCGGGACAGCGGTTAACTATGGCTACACCTTC
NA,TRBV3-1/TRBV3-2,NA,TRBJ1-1,CASSQAGNTEAFF,TGTGCCAGCAGCCAAGCAGGTAACACTGAAGCTTTCTTT
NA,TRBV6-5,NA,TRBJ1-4,CASRADTATNEKLFF,TGTGCCAGCAGAGCGGACACCGCAACTAATGAAAAACTGTTTTTT
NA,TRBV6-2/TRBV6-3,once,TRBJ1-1,CASSLRQRNTEAFF,TGTGCCAGCAGTTTACGCCAGCGGAACACTGAAGCTTTCTTT
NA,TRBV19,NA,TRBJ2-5,CARKRVSQETQYF,TGTGCCAGAAAAAGGGTCAGCCAAGAGACCCAGTACTTC
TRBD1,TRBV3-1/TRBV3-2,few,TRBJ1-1,CASSPRSGGLNTEAFF,TGTGCCAGCAGCCCCCGGTCAGGGGGATTGAACACTGAAGCTTTCTTT
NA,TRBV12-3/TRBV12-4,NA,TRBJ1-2,CASSPQGSYGYTF,TGTGCCAGCAGCCCCCAGGGTTCCTATGGCTACACCTTC
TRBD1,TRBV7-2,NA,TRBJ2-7,CASSQGAVYEQYF,TGTGCCAGCAGCCAGGGGGCGGTCTACGAGCAGTACTTC
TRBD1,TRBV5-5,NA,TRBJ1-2,CASSPDRGYGYTF,TGTGCCAGCAGCCCGGACAGGGGGTATGGCTACACCTTC
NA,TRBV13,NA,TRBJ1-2,CASSFSRDPEANYGYTF,TGTGCCAGCAGCTTCTCCCGGGACCCAGAAGCTAACTATGGCTACACCTTC
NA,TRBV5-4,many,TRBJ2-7,CASSLRAGLYEQYF,TGTGCCAGCAGCTTGAGGGCAGGCCTCTACGAGCAGTACTTC
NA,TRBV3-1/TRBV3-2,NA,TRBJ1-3,CASSQGQIFGNTIYF,TGTGCCAGCAGCCAAGGGCAGATTTTTGGAAACACCATATATTTT
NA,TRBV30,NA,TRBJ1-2,CAWSYGWGVQGYTF,TGTGCCTGGAGTTACGGTTGGGGGGTGCAGGGCTACACCTTC
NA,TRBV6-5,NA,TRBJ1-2,CASSYGPGAGTF,TGTGCCAGCAGTTACGGTCCGGGGGCGGGTACCTTC
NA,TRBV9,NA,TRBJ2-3,CASSLTGTSIADTQYF,TGTGCCAGCAGCCTGACCGGGACCTCCATAGCAGATACGCAGTATTTT
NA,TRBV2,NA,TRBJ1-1,CASSVGGTLGAFF,TGTGCCAGCAGTGTGGGGGGAACCTTGGGAGCTTTCTTT
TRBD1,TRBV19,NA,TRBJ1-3,CASRLTGLSGNTIYF,TGTGCCAGTAGGCTGACAGGGCTCTCTGGAAACACCATATATTTT
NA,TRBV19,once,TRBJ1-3,CASRQGVSGNTIYF,TGTGCCAGTAGACAGGGCGTCTCTGGAAACACCATATATTTT
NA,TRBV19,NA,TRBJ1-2,CASSPGGGRSYGYTF,TGTGCCAGTAGCCCCGGTGGAGGGAGGAGCTATGGCTACACCTTC
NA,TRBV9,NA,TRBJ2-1,CASSVVRGRDINEQFF,TGTGCCAGCAGCGTAGTGCGGGGACGGGACATCAATGAGCAGTTCTTC